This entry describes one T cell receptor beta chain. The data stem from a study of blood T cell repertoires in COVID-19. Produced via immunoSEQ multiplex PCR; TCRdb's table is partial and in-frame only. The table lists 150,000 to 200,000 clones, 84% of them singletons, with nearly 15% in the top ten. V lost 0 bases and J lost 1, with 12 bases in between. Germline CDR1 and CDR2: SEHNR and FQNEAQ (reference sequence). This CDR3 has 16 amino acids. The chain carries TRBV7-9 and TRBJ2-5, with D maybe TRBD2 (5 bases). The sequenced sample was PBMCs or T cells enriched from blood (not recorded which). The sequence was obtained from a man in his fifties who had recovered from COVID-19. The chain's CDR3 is CASSLAWLSGQETQYF. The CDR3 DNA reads TGTGCCAGCAGCTTAGCCTGGTTAAGCGGCCAAGAGACCCAGTACTTC.